These T cell receptor beta chains were read from a single sample in a study of beta chain features in type 1 diabetes. Data came from immunoSEQ multiplex PCR; TCRdb stores just in-frame clones and leaves some out. The sample carries under 950,000 clones, roughly a sixth recorded once. The material sequenced was naive CD4+ T cells from blood. Every receptor here comes from a woman in her late teens or twenties in good health. Both conserved end residues are trimmed from each CDR3. Fields, in order: clone size, CDR3 length, J gene, V gene, CDR3 protein. Size is stated for part of the rows, as once, few or many counts, or as a class when the clone is expanded.

>NA|12|TRBJ1-5|TRBV27
ASSRGPVGQPQH
>NA|10|TRBJ2-1|TRBV28
ASNFAGREQF
>NA|12|TRBJ2-7|TRBV18
ASSPSTGTYEQY
>NA|11|TRBJ2-5|TRBV29-1
SVDGQGEETQY
>few|12|TRBJ1-2|TRBV10-3
AISDQQGLDGYT
>NA|13|TRBJ1-5|TRBV27
ASSPDRAFNQPQH
>few|12|TRBJ2-1|TRBV11-2
ASSPGSSYNEQF
>NA|13|TRBJ1-4|TRBV7-9
ASRRQGRSNEKLF
>few|12|TRBJ2-7|TRBV6-6
ASSPRGIGYEQY
>NA|11|TRBJ2-1|TRBV6-5
ASSILAANEQF
>NA|13|TRBJ2-1|TRBV5-4
ASSLSAGTYNEQF
>NA|14|TRBJ2-3|TRBV13
ASSLTQTSGTDTQY
>few|12|TRBJ2-5|TRBV4-1
ASSQQTGQETQY
>NA|13|TRBJ2-5|TRBV6-1
ASSGAGTGQETQY
>few|13|TRBJ1-1|TRBV7-9
ATASTGGADTEAF
>few|15|TRBJ2-7|TRBV4-1
ASSQERGGVRTYEQY
>NA|14|TRBJ1-5|TRBV19
ASSNAPGLQNQPQH
>NA|13|TRBJ2-1|TRBV19
ASRATSGRAGEQF
>few|11|TRBJ2-7|TRBV11-3
ASSLDPPYEQY
>NA|12|TRBJ2-7|TRBV19
ASSVWGTNEEQY
>few|14|TRBJ2-5|TRBV19
ASSIRTGVYQETQY
>few|15|TRBJ2-3|TRBV28
ASSLRLAGSSTDTQY
>NA|11|TRBJ2-1|TRBV28
ASSPGLRNEQF
>few|12|TRBJ2-7|TRBV15
ATSREVNSYEQY
>few|13|TRBJ2-1|TRBV18
ASSPLAGSYNEQF
>NA|14|TRBJ1-1|TRBV5-1
ASSLKPGTKNTEAF
>NA|13|TRBJ2-2|TRBV7-8
ASSLRGPNTGELF
>NA|13|TRBJ2-5|TRBV7-9
ASSPLRVSFETQY
>few|13|TRBJ1-2|TRBV10-3
AIRAGTRTHYGYT
>NA|12|TRBJ2-7|TRBV28
ASSFKGSSYEQY
>NA|15|TRBJ2-1|TRBV9
ASSLVVGTSGSNEQF
>few|14|TRBJ1-2|TRBV10-3
AISEAGDSAYNGYT
>NA|12|TRBJ1-3|TRBV18
ASSLSPSGNTIY
>NA|10|TRBJ2-7|TRBV11-2
ASSLASYEQY
>few|13|TRBJ1-5|TRBV27
ASSLSAGSNQPQH
>few|13|TRBJ2-5|TRBV29-1
SVVLLAGVSETQY
>NA|10|TRBJ2-5|TRBV7-2
ASSFIRETQY